This T cell receptor (beta chain) stems from a study of cytomegalovirus exposure and HLA in healthy donors. Study details: Researchers previously reported finding roughly 120 million unique TCR beta sequences from approximately 190 million T cells.

Study observations and caveats: There were some public TCRs occurring in many donors, but most TCR sequences were rare.

A remark on this clone: Its antigen is not known.

The PCR made use of 60 Vbeta and 13 Jbeta primers. Sequenced by immunoSEQ multiplex PCR; TCRdb stores in-frame clones only, minus some. The sample holds roughly 150,000 clones, roughly 81% seen once. Healthy bone marrow donors made up the donors. Germline CDR1 SGHRS, CDR2 YFSETQ. The CDR3 totals 14 residues. The germline V and J ends were trimmed by 1 base and 1 base, with 9 bases remaining between them. V is TRBV5-1 and J is TRBJ2-7, with D maybe TRBD1 (5 bases). This TCR came from a woman younger than 35 in good health and CMV-seronegative. Source material: PBMCs. The CDR3 here is CASSLHRKSYEQYF. CDR3 sequence (DNA): TGCGCCAGCAGCTTGCACAGGAAATCCTACGAGCAGTACTTC.